One sample yielded the 23 T cell receptor beta chains listed below, sequenced in a study of cytomegalovirus exposure and HLA in healthy donors. Both 60 Vbeta primers and 13 Jbeta primers went into the PCR. Sequenced by immunoSEQ multiplex PCR; TCRdb stores in-frame clones only, minus some. The sample carries about 130,000 clones, about four fifths recorded once. The sequenced sample consisted of PBMCs. These receptor sequences come from a woman aged 40-49 years in good health and CMV-seronegative.

This clone has a handful of counts. This chain joins TRBV5-1 and TRBJ2-3; TRBD2 is a possible D gene (5 bases). Trimming cost V 4 bases and J 0 bases, with 9 bases left between them. The CDR3 consists of 14 residues. Germline CDR1 reads SGHRS; CDR2 reads YFSETQ. CDR3 residues: CASSREGSTDTQYF. The CDR3 coding sequence is TGCGCCAGCAGCCGGGAAGGTAGCACAGATACGCAGTATTTT.

The chain uses TRBV5-1 and TRBJ1-5, with no clear D. This CDR3 contains 16 residues. Germline V gene lookup returns CDR1 SGHRS and CDR2 YFSETQ. With 0 bases removed from V and 0 bases from J, the gap between germline ends came to 10 bases. The CDR3 loop is CASSLGPRSSNQPQHF. The CDR3 nucleotides read TGCGCCAGCAGCTTGGGTCCGCGGAGTAGCAATCAGCCCCAGCATTTT.

The chain joins TRBV6-1 to TRBJ1-1; weak D call: TRBD1 (5 bases). The germline gives CDR1 MNHNS, CDR2 SASEGT. The V and J ends lost 1 base and 10 bases respectively, with 13 bases between them. The CDR3 length is 13 residues. The CDR3 nucleotides read TGTGCCAGCAGTGAAGGGGCCGGGGGGGGAGCTTTCTTT. Protein: CASSEGAGGGAFF.

The chain uses TRBV6-5 and TRBJ2-5; unclear D gene. V was pared by 2 bases and J by 2 bases, with 6 bases between. CDR3 length equals 13 residues. Germline CDR1 MNHEY, CDR2 SVGAGI. DNA of the CDR3: TGTGCCAGCAGTTACGGCAGGCAAGAGACCCAGTACTTC. Translation gives CASSYGRQETQYF.

The V call is TRBV2, the J call TRBJ2-2; TRBD2 agrees at 7 bases. Germline lookup yields CDR1 SNHLY and CDR2 FYNNEI. J was trimmed by 3 bases and V by 8 bases; bases with no gene match: 9. This CDR3 contains 15 residues. CDR3 in amino acids: CASGGTAGDTGELFF. The CDR3 DNA is TGTGCCAGCGGGGGGACGGCGGGGGACACCGGGGAGCTGTTTTTT.

The V and J genes are TRBV5-1 and TRBJ2-2; D ambiguous. The V gene's germline CDR1 is SGHRS and CDR2 YFSETQ. The ends were cut back, 1 base at V and 1 base at J, with 11 bases in the middle. The CDR3 runs to 16 residues. The CDR3 DNA reads as TGCGCCAGCAGCTTGTTATTACTGAGGAACACCGGGGAGCTGTTTTTT. Residues: CASSLLLLRNTGELFF. Full variable domain (outside the CDR3, taken from reference TRBV5-1 and TRBJ2-2): KAGVTQTPRYLIKTRGQQVTLSCSPISGHRSVSWYQQTPGQGLQFLFEYFSETQRNKGNFPGRFSGRQFSNSRSEMNVSTLELGDSALYLCASSLLLLRNTGELFFGEGSRLTVL.

The V and J genes are TRBV28 and TRBJ1-1, with 9 bases identical to TRBD1. V shed 7 bases and J 6 bases; nucleotides not matched to a gene: 9. The CDR3 totals 14 residues. Germline V gene sequence: CDR1 MDHEN, CDR2 SYDVKM. The CDR3 region is CASTKDRGKSEAFF. CDR3 DNA sequence: TGTGCCAGCACAAAGGACAGGGGTAAGTCTGAAGCTTTCTTT.

The chain uses TRBV9 and TRBJ1-6; D gene unclear. Trimming cost V 0 bases and J 7 bases, with 17 bases left between them. The CDR3 loop spans 17 amino acids. CDR1 and CDR2 from the germline V gene are SGDLS and YYNGEE. CDR3 amino acids: CASSVDPWAMKNSPLHF. Written as DNA, the CDR3 is TGTGCCAGCAGCGTAGATCCGTGGGCGATGAAGAATTCACCCCTCCACTTT.

This clone was seen a few times. The rearrangement links TRBV7-2 to TRBJ1-2; the D gene is possibly TRBD1 (6 bases). CDR1 and CDR2 from the germline V gene are SGHTA and FQGNSA. This CDR3 is 13 amino acids long. V was shortened by 2 bases and J by 6 bases, with 10 bases between the two germline ends. The CDR3 bases are TGTGCCAGCAGCTTACAGGGGAACAATGGCTACACCTTC. It encodes CASSLQGNNGYTF. Combining the CDR3 with reference TRBV7-2 and TRBJ1-2 gives the whole variable domain GAGVSQSPSNKVTEKGKDVELRCDPISGHTALYWYRQSLGQGLEFLIYFQGNSAPDKSGLPSDRFSAERTGGSVSTLTIQRTQQEDSAVYLCASSLQGNNGYTFGSGTRLTVV.

This chain joins TRBV10-3 and TRBJ2-7; D possibly corresponds to TRBD2 (5 bases). V lost 0 bases to trimming and J lost 6 bases, with 12 bases between them. The CDR3 is made up of 14 amino acids. Germline CDR1 is ENHRY and CDR2 is SYGVKD. CDR3 nucleotide sequence: TGTGCCATCAGTGAGTCATCGGGGTTCTCCGAGCAGTACTTC. Translation: CAISESSGFSEQYF.

The rearrangement uses TRBV5-6 and TRBJ1-2; maybe TRBD1 (6 bases). This CDR3 region has 14 residues. Germline-derived CDR1 and CDR2 are SGHDT and YYEEEE. Trimming removed 3 bases from V and 10 bases from J, with 19 bases in between. Here the CDR3 DNA reads TGTGCCAGCAGCTCGCTCCGGGAAAGGGGGATCTACACCTTC. This translates into CASSSLRERGIYTF.

V is TRBV20-1 and J is TRBJ1-1; D might be TRBD1 (6 bases). The V and J ends lost 3 bases and 11 bases respectively, with 13 bases between them. CDR3 size: 11 residues. CDR1 and CDR2 (germline): DFQATT, SNEGSKA (reference sequence). The CDR3 spells CSASSPQGAFF. The CDR3 DNA reads TGCAGTGCTAGTAGCCCCCAGGGGGCTTTCTTT.

The chain uses TRBV27 and TRBJ1-6; TRBD1 might be the D (6 bases). CDR1 MNHEY and CDR2 SMNVEV come from the germline V gene (reference sequence). The CDR3 is made up of 20 amino acids. Deletions cut 3 bases from V and 10 bases from J, with 31 bases between. CDR3: CASSFRVWRGVGGAESPLHF. The CDR3 coding sequence is TGTGCCAGCAGTTTTCGGGTCTGGAGGGGCGTCGGGGGGGCGGAATCACCCCTCCACTTT.

The chain links TRBV27 to TRBJ1-2, with 8 bases identical to TRBD1. V trimming: 4 bases; J trimming: 7 bases; junction bases outside the gene matches: 11. This CDR3 has 15 amino acids. Per the germline V gene, CDR1 is MNHEY and CDR2 is SMNVEV (reference sequence). CDR3 DNA: TGTGCCAGCAGTTCCACCGATCAGGGGGCTGGTGGCTACACCTTC. Amino acids: CASSSTDQGAGGYTF.

The CDR3 sequence: CASSQGTGGGAGQYF. In nucleotides, the CDR3 is TGCGCCAGCAGCCAAGGGACAGGGGGGGGAGCAGGGCAGTACTTC. The V gene is TRBV4-3, the J gene TRBJ2-5, with 10 bases fitting TRBD1. Germline lookup yields CDR1 LGHNA and CDR2 YSLEER. V lost 1 base, J lost 11 bases, and 10 bases stayed unmatched. The CDR3 spans 15 residues.

The J gene is TRBJ2-7, the V gene TRBV10-3; tentatively, D is TRBD2 (7 bases). Trimming took 3 bases from V and 6 from J, leaving 21 bases between them. The CDR3 spans 16 residues. Germline assignment: CDR1 ENHRY and CDR2 SYGVKD. The CDR3 spells CAISEVGGGASGEQYF. CDR3 nucleotides: TGTGCCATCAGTGAAGTGGGGGGGGGCGCTTCGGGCGAGCAGTACTTC.

This chain links TRBV7-9 with TRBJ2-1, with 7 bases aligning to TRBD1. V was clipped by 5 bases and J by 10 bases; unmatched bases: 8. The CDR3 has 13 amino acids. Germline-derived CDR1 and CDR2 are SEHNR and FQNEAQ (reference sequence). The CDR3 sequence: CASSQQGIGEQFF. CDR3 DNA: TGTGCCAGCAGCCAACAGGGGATAGGGGAGCAGTTCTTC.

J is TRBJ2-5 and V is TRBV29-1, with TRBD1 matching 9 bases. Germline lookup yields CDR1 SQVTM and CDR2 ANQGSEA. J lost 2 bases, V lost 5 bases, and 6 bases had no gene match. CDR3 length equals 14 residues. CDR3: CSVFGQGRQETQYF. For the CDR3, the DNA is TGCAGCGTTTTTGGACAGGGGAGGCAAGAGACCCAGTACTTC.

The chain is built from TRBV18 and TRBJ2-1, with a tentative D call TRBD1 (6 bases). There are 17 residues in the CDR3. The ends were cut back, 5 bases at V and 5 bases at J, with 22 bases in the middle. Germline-derived CDR1 and CDR2 are KGHSH and LQKENI. The CDR3 loop reads CASSAWVGTWSDNEQFF. CDR3 nucleotides: TGTGCCAGCTCAGCTTGGGTGGGGACATGGAGCGACAATGAGCAGTTCTTC. Full variable domain (missing parts from reference TRBV18 and TRBJ2-1): NAGVMQNPRHLVRRRGQEARLRCSPMKGHSHVYWYRQLPEEGLKFMVYLQKENIIDESGMPKERFSAEFPKEGPSILRIQQVVRGDSAAYFCASSAWVGTWSDNEQFFGPGTRLTVL.

The chain couples TRBV7-3 to TRBJ1-4; 10 bases are shared with TRBD1. Trimming cost V 8 bases and J 5 bases; bases outside gene matches: 5. This CDR3 region has 14 residues. Germline V gene data show CDR1 as SGHTA and CDR2 as FQGTGA. The CDR3 nucleotides read TGTGCCAGCTCCCGGGACAGGGGAAATGAAAAACTGTTTTTT. Translated: CASSRDRGNEKLFF.

The chain recombines TRBV5-1 with TRBJ2-7; 9 bases agree with TRBD2. Germline values: CDR1 SGHRS, CDR2 YFSETQ. Trimming removed 3 bases from V and 9 bases from J; junction bases left unmatched: 10. This CDR3 comprises 14 residues. This chain's CDR3 is CASSSTSGPGVQYF. For the CDR3, the DNA is TGCGCCAGCAGCTCGACTAGCGGTCCTGGGGTGCAGTACTTC.

The CDR3 DNA is TGTGCCAGCGGGGACAGGGCGGGAGGCTACACCTTC. As protein: CASGDRAGGYTF. The chain joins TRBV25-1 to TRBJ1-2; 9 nucleotides align to TRBD1. Unmatched junction bases numbered 6, after V lost 8 bases and J lost 8 bases. CDR1 and CDR2 from the germline V gene are MGHDK and SYGVNS. The CDR3 runs 12 residues.

The chain couples TRBV7-2 to TRBJ2-7, with 7 bases lining up with TRBD2. The CDR3 length is 15 residues. V lost 1 base to trimming and J lost 0 bases; unmatched junction nucleotides: 3. Germline CDR1 is SGHTA and CDR2 is FQGNSA. The CDR3 DNA follows: TGTGCCAGCAGCTTAGAGGCTAGCGGCTCCTACGAGCAGTACTTC. This gives the protein CASSLEASGSYEQYF.